This entry is about one TCR beta chain. Its antigen has not been determined. Per-nucleotide qualities are absent, and no much larger clonotype sits a single base away. This sample was taken from a study of blood T cell repertoires in COVID-19 (dated by TCRdb to 2018 to 2021). The study in broad terms: Collaborator samples came from the United States, Italy and Spain and covered acute and convalescent phases of COVID-19. The repertoires were released in a freely available public database intended as a resource for research on the immune response to SARS-CoV-2. The dataset comprised deeply sampled blood TCRbeta repertoires from subjects exposed to, actively infected with, or recovered from COVID-19. Where available, HLA class I and class II types were obtained from metadata supplied by the sample provider rather than from assay-based typing. The samples were drawn from two sources: the first 160 participants of the ongoing ImmuneRACE study, and 1,200 or so subjects contributed by 6 global collaborators. The sample metadata nearly always contained a de-identified subject ID, COVID-19 status, age in years and sex. The prospective study material was composed of cDNA or gDNA derived from T cells, B-cell-depleted T cells, or PBMCs.

The study at large found these results: The amount of clinical and demographic metadata varied by source and participant and was provided uncurated.

TCRbeta CDR3 regions were amplified from genomic DNA by means of the immunoSEQ Assay, a bias-controlled multiplex PCR. As for the original processing: Nucleated cell counts per sample were estimated from amplification of reference gene primers within the assay. Sequence reads were collapsed and filtered to measure the absolute abundance of every unique TCRbeta CDR3 rearrangement. Productive Simpson clonality was computed per sample as the square root of Simpson's diversity index over productive rearrangements. As stored in TCRdb, this immuneACCESS dataset retains in-frame rearrangements with V and J assigned. A fraction of the clones does not appear; measured against another copy, unresolved V genes explain less than half of the discrepancy, and the remainder lacks a known reason. The V and J calls and clone size come from that table; D and trimming were worked out from the DNA. The table for this sample lists around 100,000 clones; around 86% of them were counted only once. In total, the top ten clones hold around 15% of the sample.

Spanning cysteine to phenylalanine, the CDR3 consists of 12 amino acids. Here the CDR3 DNA is all that survives: 36 bases in frame from base 1. CDR1 and CDR2, per the germline V gene, are MDHEN and SYDVKM. Here V drops 6 bases and J drops 4 bases, and the junction holds 2 bases not matched to any gene. Each collaborating institution followed its own protocols to collect whole blood in K2EDTA tubes. For TCRbeta analysis, collaborators shipped samples as frozen whole blood, isolated PBMCs, or DNA extracted from either of those sample types. The rearrangement joined TRBV28 to TRBJ2-5, with 7 central nucleotides matching TRBD2. Sequenced material: peripheral blood. This receptor was taken from a man in his fifties with acute or convalescent COVID-19. In nucleotide form, the sequence is TGTGCCAGCAGAATAGCGGGAGAGACCCAGTACTTC. Its protein product is CASRIAGETQYF.